This entry lists 18 T cell receptor beta chains sequenced from one sample in a study of cytomegalovirus exposure and HLA in healthy donors. A multiplex PCR was run with 60 Vbeta primers and 13 Jbeta primers. Clones were read by immunoSEQ multiplex PCR, and TCRdb kept only the in-frame ones, dropping some. Found here are roughly 170,000 clones, just over 75% of them singletons; the top ten hold around 1.5%. Sequenced: PBMCs. These receptor sequences come from a woman in her 30s in good health and CMV-seropositive.

The genes are TRBV28 and TRBJ1-3, with D unclear. V was shortened by 5 bases and J by 0 bases, with 17 bases between the two germline ends. In germline, CDR1 is MDHEN, CDR2 SYDVKM. The CDR3 is 17 residues long. The CDR3 loop is CASSPPWGGLSGNTIYF. In nucleotides, the CDR3 is TGTGCCAGCAGTCCACCCTGGGGAGGTCTCTCTGGAAACACCATATATTTT.

The CDR3 loop is CASSLLVDAYEQYF. As DNA, the CDR3 is TGCGCCAGCAGCTTGTTAGTAGATGCTTACGAGCAGTACTTC. The chain carries TRBV5-1 and TRBJ2-7; D is undetermined. This CDR3 has 14 residues. V shed 1 base and J shed 4 bases, with 12 bases lying between them. Germline values: CDR1 SGHRS, CDR2 YFSETQ.

J is TRBJ2-1 and V is TRBV25-1; 10 positions agree with TRBD2. J lost 3 bases, V lost 4 bases, and 3 bases had no gene match. Germline CDR1 is MGHDK and CDR2 is SYGVNS. This CDR3 has 15 residues. The CDR3 coding sequence is TGTGCCAGCAGTGTAGCGGGAGGATACTACAATGAGCAGTTCTTC. This translates into CASSVAGGYYNEQFF.

The genes are TRBV4-3 and TRBJ2-3; D is possibly TRBD1 (7 bases). Germline V lookup: CDR1 LGHNA, CDR2 YSLEER. V gave up 0 bases and J gave up 2 bases, with 18 bases separating them. This CDR3 comprises 18 residues. CDR3 protein: CASSQDQGGGQHTDTQYF. The CDR3 DNA reads as TGCGCCAGCAGCCAAGATCAAGGAGGGGGACAGCACACAGATACGCAGTATTTT.

This clone appeared a single time. The chain couples TRBV19 to TRBJ1-4; 9 positions agree with TRBD1. This CDR3 spans 17 amino acids. V lost 6 bases, J lost 9 bases, and 17 bases stayed unmatched. In germline, CDR1 is LNHDA, CDR2 SQIVND (reference sequence). The CDR3 coding sequence is TGTGCCAGTAGAAAGGGAGTGAGGGGACAGGGAAAGAAAAAACTGTTTTTT. It is translated as CASRKGVRGQGKKKLFF.

J is TRBJ2-7 and V is TRBV14, with D possibly being TRBD1 (6 bases). V was cut by 3 bases and J by 6 bases, with 12 bases left in between. CDR1 is SGHDN, CDR2 FVKESK, per germline. This CDR3 region has 13 residues. CDR3: CASSHVSGAEQYF. In DNA, the CDR3 is TGTGCCAGCAGCCACGTGTCAGGGGCCGAGCAGTACTTC.

The rearrangement joins TRBV6-1 to TRBJ2-3; D is unclear. V lost 10 bases and J lost 0, with 11 bases in between. The CDR3 runs to 13 residues. Germline V lookup: CDR1 MNHNS, CDR2 SASEGT. The CDR3 is CAIDTFSTDTQYF. The CDR3 bases are TGTGCCATCGATACTTTCAGCACAGATACGCAGTATTTT.

This clone has a single count. The chain joins TRBV10-3 to TRBJ2-5; no definite D call. Germline values: CDR1 ENHRY, CDR2 SYGVKD. V was shortened by 8 bases and J by 4 bases, with 11 bases between the two germline ends. This CDR3 contains 12 residues. The CDR3 region has the DNA TGTGCCATCGGCACAGTTGGAGAGACCCAGTACTTC. Amino acid sequence: CAIGTVGETQYF.

This chain connects TRBV2 to TRBJ2-2; TRBD2 matches at 9 bases. With V trimmed by 1 base and J by 6 bases, 9 bases remained unmatched. The CDR3 totals 17 residues. Germline V gene sequence: CDR1 SNHLY, CDR2 FYNNEI. CDR3 bases: TGTGCCAGCAGTGAAGTCGGCGGAGCGGGAGGTCCCGGGGAGCTGTTTTTT. Protein sequence: CASSEVGGAGGPGELFF.

The chain joins TRBV14 to TRBJ2-7; D perhaps matches TRBD2 (5 bases). Trimming removed 0 bases from V and 0 bases from J, with 15 bases in between. This CDR3 is built from 17 residues. Germline CDR1 and CDR2: SGHDN and FVKESK. The CDR3 DNA reads as TGTGCCAGCAGCCAAGATCGAAGCGGATCGAGCTCCTACGAGCAGTACTTC. Protein: CASSQDRSGSSSYEQYF.

This clone was counted a few times. This CDR3 is CASSYRISGLTEAFF. The DNA of the CDR3 is TGTGCCAGCAGTTACCGAATTTCAGGGCTCACTGAAGCTTTCTTT. This chain links TRBV28 with TRBJ1-1; D might be TRBD1 (5 bases). Deletions cut 4 bases from V and 4 bases from J, with 16 bases between. The CDR3 extends over 15 amino acids. Germline CDR1 is MDHEN and CDR2 is SYDVKM.

The chain employs TRBV5-4 and TRBJ2-3, with 10 bases fitting TRBD1. Germline assignment: CDR1 SGHNT and CDR2 YYREEE (reference sequence). This CDR3 is 14 amino acids long. Unmatched junction bases numbered 8, after V lost 7 bases and J lost 6 bases. CDR3 loop: CASEDRGTGDTQYF. Here the CDR3 DNA reads TGTGCCAGCGAGGACAGGGGGACGGGGGATACGCAGTATTTT.

The chain has TRBV30 and TRBJ1-2, with D possibly being TRBD1 (5 bases). This CDR3 has 12 residues. The ends were cut back, 4 bases at V and 1 base at J, with 7 bases in the middle. Germline CDR1 GTSNPN, CDR2 SVGIG (reference sequence). CDR3 sequence: CAWNRFNYGYTF. CDR3 nucleotides: TGTGCCTGGAACAGGTTTAACTATGGCTACACCTTC.

This chain links TRBV5-1 with TRBJ2-2; tentative D call: TRBD2 (6 bases). Germline assignment: CDR1 SGHRS and CDR2 YFSETQ. The length of the CDR3 is 17 residues. Deletions cut 1 base from V and 5 bases from J, with 18 bases between. The CDR3 nucleotides are TGCGCCAGCAGCTTGCGGGGGTTTCAGGGAGATACCGGGGAGCTGTTTTTT. It is translated as CASSLRGFQGDTGELFF.

The gene calls are TRBV5-1 and TRBJ2-3, with 11 bases lining up with TRBD2. V shed 1 base and J 0 bases; nucleotides not matched to a gene: 1. The CDR3 covers 16 residues. Germline values: CDR1 SGHRS, CDR2 YFSETQ. CDR3 residues: CASSLWTSGSTDTQYF. The CDR3, as DNA: TGCGCCAGCAGCTTGTGGACTAGCGGGAGCACAGATACGCAGTATTTT. The whole variable domain, filled in from reference TRBV5-1 and TRBJ2-3, reads KAGVTQTPRYLIKTRGQQVTLSCSPISGHRSVSWYQQTPGQGLQFLFEYFSETQRNKGNFPGRFSGRQFSNSRSEMNVSTLELGDSALYLCASSLWTSGSTDTQYFGPGTRLTVL.

V gene TRBV6-1 combines with J gene TRBJ2-5; D may be TRBD1 (6 bases). CDR3 size: 15 residues. The V and J ends lost 5 bases and 1 base respectively, with 14 bases between them. The germline CDR1 and CDR2 sequences are MNHNS and SASEGT. CDR3 in amino acids: CASSSPGHPQETQYF. As DNA, the CDR3 is TGTGCCAGCAGTTCACCGGGACACCCCCAAGAGACCCAGTACTTC.

The V gene is TRBV6-1, the J gene TRBJ1-5; 8 bases line up with TRBD1. Germline V gene data show CDR1 as MNHNS and CDR2 as SASEGT. This CDR3 is built from 16 residues. The V segment lost 6 bases and the J segment 5 bases; nucleotides outside the gene matches: 12. Here the CDR3 reads CASSESPGGVHQPQHF. CDR3 bases: TGTGCCAGCAGCGAAAGTCCAGGGGGCGTCCATCAGCCCCAGCATTTT.

The V and J genes are TRBV5-4 and TRBJ2-5; 7 nucleotides agree with TRBD2. V was clipped by 0 bases and J by 3 bases; unmatched bases: 2. Per the germline V gene, CDR1 is SGHNT and CDR2 is YYREEE (reference sequence). The CDR3 contains 14 residues. The CDR3 loop reads CASSLGGREETQYF. The CDR3 region has the DNA TGTGCCAGCAGCTTGGGGGGGAGGGAAGAGACCCAGTACTTC.